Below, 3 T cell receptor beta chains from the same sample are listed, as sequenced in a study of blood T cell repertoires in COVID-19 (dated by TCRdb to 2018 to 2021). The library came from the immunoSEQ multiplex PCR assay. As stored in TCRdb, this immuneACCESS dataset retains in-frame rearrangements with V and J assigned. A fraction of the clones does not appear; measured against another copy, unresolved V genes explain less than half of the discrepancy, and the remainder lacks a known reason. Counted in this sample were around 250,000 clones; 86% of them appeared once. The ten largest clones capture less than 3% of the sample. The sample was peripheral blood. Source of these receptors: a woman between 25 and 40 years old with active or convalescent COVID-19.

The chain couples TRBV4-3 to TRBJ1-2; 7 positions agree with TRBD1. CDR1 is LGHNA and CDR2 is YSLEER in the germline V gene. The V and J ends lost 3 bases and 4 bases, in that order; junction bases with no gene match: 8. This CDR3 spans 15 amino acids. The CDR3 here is CASSQHKAGGYGYTF. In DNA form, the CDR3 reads TGCGCCAGCAGCCAGCATAAGGCAGGGGGCTATGGCTACACCTTC.

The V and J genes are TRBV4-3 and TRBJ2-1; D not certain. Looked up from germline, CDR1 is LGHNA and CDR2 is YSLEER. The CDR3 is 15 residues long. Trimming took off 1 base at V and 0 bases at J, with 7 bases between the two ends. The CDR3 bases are TGCGCCAGCAGCCAAGGGCAGCGCTCCTACAATGAGCAGTTCTTC. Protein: CASSQGQRSYNEQFF.

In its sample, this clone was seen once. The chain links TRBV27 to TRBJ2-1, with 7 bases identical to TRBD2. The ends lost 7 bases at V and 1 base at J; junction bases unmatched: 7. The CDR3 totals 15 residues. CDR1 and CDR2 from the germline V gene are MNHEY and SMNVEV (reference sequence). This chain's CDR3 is CASMDTGGSYNEQFF. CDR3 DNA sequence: TGTGCCAGCATGGATACGGGGGGTTCCTACAATGAGCAGTTCTTC.